This T cell receptor (beta chain) was identified during a study of CXCR3-negative and CXCR3-positive naive CD8 T cells. The CDR3 spans 12 residues. The V gene's germline CDR1 is GTSNPN and CDR2 SVGIG (reference sequence). UMI-labeled 5' RACE yielded the TRB cDNA libraries. Following a re-call of the 5' RACE reads, TCRdb has one entry per CDR3 protein and lacks DNA. The sample holds around 160,000 distinct CDR3 sequences. Overall study results and limits: Unlike memory cells, which differed, naive CXCR3-negative and CXCR3-positive cells had similar TRBV-TRBJ usage. A higher hydrophobicity marked the TRB CDR3s of CXCR3-positive naive cells versus CXCR3-negative naive cells.

On this clonotype: Its antigen is as yet unknown.

The sequence was collected from a human donor in good health. Some clones in this sample may be carry-over from other donors' samples. The chain recombines TRBV30 with TRBJ2-7; the TRBD1 assignment by TCRdb is unverifiable without DNA. Sequencing input: naive CXCR3+ CD8+ T cells from blood. The sample's subset: CD45RO-CCR7+CD27+CD95- naive CD8+ T cells expressing CXCR3 (TNR3+). This CDR3 reads CAWSADSYEQYF. Based on the CDR3 plus reference TRBV30 and TRBJ2-7, the full variable domain is SQTIHQWPATLVQPVGSPLSLECTVEGTSNPNLYWYRQAAGRGLQLLFYSVGIGQISSEVPQNLSASRPQDRQFILSSKKLLLSDSGFYLCAWSADSYEQYFGPGTRLTVT.